The clone carrying this T cell receptor (beta chain) appeared a few times. Its specificity is not known. These data originate in a study of T cells in Graves' hyperthyroidism and ophthalmopathy. The TCR beta CDR3 regions underwent amplification using RNA transcripts as the source. The TCR CDR3 first-round RT-PCR relied on the HTBI primer set. A single record per CDR3 protein comes from TCRdb applying MiXCR to the multiplex PCR reads. The table lists around 400,000 distinct CDR3 sequences, about 15% of them singletons. Study results and limitations: Blood also carried most thyroid clonotypes expanded above 0.001.

The germline V gene has CDR1 MGHRA and CDR2 YSYEKL. This CDR3 region has 16 residues. The ends were cut back, 4 bases at V and 2 bases at J, with 18 bases in the middle. Material for sequencing was blood. The chain combines TRBV4-1 with TRBJ2-7; D possibly corresponds to TRBD1 (7 bases). This clonotype originated in a woman aged 18 to 35 with Graves' hyperthyroidism that later progressed to Graves' ophthalmopathy. The CDR3 sequence: CASSPGGGARTYEQYF. CDR3 in DNA: TGCGCCAGCAGCCCTGGAGGGGGCGCGAGGACCTACGAGCAGTACTTC.